Listed below are T cell receptor beta chains from one sample, sequenced in a study of T cells in localized non-small cell lung cancer. Profiled with immunoSEQ multiplex PCR; TCRdb holds only in-frame clones, not every one. The sample consists of approximately 3,000 clones, around 25% of them appearing once. The sample consisted of lung tumor tissue, taken before any cancer treatment. The receptors were sampled from an older male donor with stage II lung adenocarcinoma. CDR3s include the opening cysteine and the closing phenylalanine or tryptophan. Each record gives: CDR3 DNA, CDR3 protein, J gene, D gene, clone size, V gene. A D gene is named only where the DNA matches it firmly. Only some rows state a clone size, as once, few, many or a class for expanded clones.

cdr3_nt: TGTGCCAGCAGCCAATGGAGGGGTCGGGCAGGGACCCAGTACTTC; cdr3_aa: CASSQWRGRAGTQYF; j_call: TRBJ2-5; d_call: .; clone_size: few; v_call: TRBV14
cdr3_nt: TGTGCCTGGAGTGTAGGGGTGTTGTCCGAGACCCAGTACTTC; cdr3_aa: CAWSVGVLSETQYF; j_call: TRBJ2-5; d_call: .; clone_size: .; v_call: TRBV30
cdr3_nt: TGTGCCAGCAGCCCAACAGGAGGGAACACTGAAGCTTTCTTT; cdr3_aa: CASSPTGGNTEAFF; j_call: TRBJ1-1; d_call: .; clone_size: .; v_call: TRBV11-3
cdr3_nt: TGTGCCAGTAGTCGATCGGTCGCGGGGAACACTGAAGCTTTCTTT; cdr3_aa: CASSRSVAGNTEAFF; j_call: TRBJ1-1; d_call: .; clone_size: .; v_call: TRBV19
cdr3_nt: TGTGCCAGCTCATCCTCCGGGACTGGGAACACTGAAGCTTTCTTT; cdr3_aa: CASSSSGTGNTEAFF; j_call: TRBJ1-1; d_call: .; clone_size: few; v_call: TRBV18
cdr3_nt: TGCAGCGTTGGTTGGGACGGCCGAACCTACGAGCAGTACTTC; cdr3_aa: CSVGWDGRTYEQYF; j_call: TRBJ2-7; d_call: .; clone_size: .; v_call: TRBV29-1
cdr3_nt: TGTGCCAGCAGCGTAGGTAGGGGGGAGCAGTTCTTC; cdr3_aa: CASSVGRGEQFF; j_call: TRBJ2-1; d_call: .; clone_size: few; v_call: TRBV9
cdr3_nt: TGTGCCAGCAGCTTGTGGCCCCCGGGGAGCCAAGAGACCCAGTACTTC; cdr3_aa: CASSLWPPGSQETQYF; j_call: TRBJ2-5; d_call: .; clone_size: few; v_call: TRBV7-5
cdr3_nt: TGTGCCAGCAGCGTAGGTTGGTATGGCAATCAGCCCCAGCATTTT; cdr3_aa: CASSVGWYGNQPQHF; j_call: TRBJ1-5; d_call: .; clone_size: .; v_call: TRBV9
cdr3_nt: TGTGCCAGCAGCTTAAGGGCAGGGGGCTCCTACGAGCAGTACTTC; cdr3_aa: CASSLRAGGSYEQYF; j_call: TRBJ2-7; d_call: .; clone_size: .; v_call: TRBV7-5
cdr3_nt: TGTGCCAGCTCATGGACAGGAAACACCGGGGAGCTGTTTTTT; cdr3_aa: CASSWTGNTGELFF; j_call: TRBJ2-2; d_call: TRBD1; clone_size: .; v_call: TRBV18
cdr3_nt: TGTGCCAGCAGTTTAGCGGAGGTGGCACAGCTCAATCAGCCCCAGCATTTT; cdr3_aa: CASSLAEVAQLNQPQHF; j_call: TRBJ1-5; d_call: .; clone_size: .; v_call: TRBV28
cdr3_nt: TGCGCCAGCAGCCAATCCCTAACAGGGTCCTACGAGCAGTACTTC; cdr3_aa: CASSQSLTGSYEQYF; j_call: TRBJ2-7; d_call: .; clone_size: medium-sized; v_call: TRBV1
cdr3_nt: TGTGCCAGCAGATGGGGGCTAGCGGGAGGGGTACAAGAGACCCAGTACTTC; cdr3_aa: CASRWGLAGGVQETQYF; j_call: TRBJ2-5; d_call: TRBD2; clone_size: few; v_call: TRBV11-3
cdr3_nt: TGTGCCAGCAGCCAAGATCCAGCGGGTTCTAGCACAGATACGCAGTATTTT; cdr3_aa: CASSQDPAGSSTDTQYF; j_call: TRBJ2-3; d_call: .; clone_size: .; v_call: TRBV14
cdr3_nt: TGTGCCAGCAGCTTAACTAGCGGGGACTCCTACGAGCAGTACTTC; cdr3_aa: CASSLTSGDSYEQYF; j_call: TRBJ2-7; d_call: TRBD2; clone_size: few; v_call: TRBV11-1
cdr3_nt: TGTGCCAGCAGTTCCGCTGGGGGCAACTATGGCTACACCTTC; cdr3_aa: CASSSAGGNYGYTF; j_call: TRBJ1-2; d_call: .; clone_size: .; v_call: TRBV6-8
cdr3_nt: TGTGCCAGCAGCCAAGTCCCCAGCTATGGCTACACCTTC; cdr3_aa: CASSQVPSYGYTF; j_call: TRBJ1-2; d_call: .; clone_size: .; v_call: TRBV14
cdr3_nt: TGCAGCGTTGGGACAGGTTATACTGGCTACACCTTC; cdr3_aa: CSVGTGYTGYTF; j_call: TRBJ1-2; d_call: TRBD1; clone_size: once; v_call: TRBV29-1
cdr3_nt: TGTGCCAGCAGTTCATCGGGTACCGGGGAGCTGTTTTTT; cdr3_aa: CASSSSGTGELFF; j_call: TRBJ2-2; d_call: .; clone_size: few; v_call: TRBV7-1
cdr3_nt: TGTGCCAGCAGCTTGTTAGGGACAGGTGCGGGTCGGTACCAAGAGACCCAGTACTTC; cdr3_aa: CASSLLGTGAGRYQETQYF; j_call: TRBJ2-5; d_call: TRBD1; clone_size: few; v_call: TRBV11-3
cdr3_nt: TGTGCCAGCAGTGAGACCGGCTATAGCAATCAGCCCCAGCATTTT; cdr3_aa: CASSETGYSNQPQHF; j_call: TRBJ1-5; d_call: .; clone_size: few; v_call: TRBV6-8
cdr3_nt: TGCGCCAGCAGCCAAGATCAGGGCTACGAGCAGTACTTC; cdr3_aa: CASSQDQGYEQYF; j_call: TRBJ2-7; d_call: .; clone_size: medium-sized; v_call: TRBV23-1
cdr3_nt: TGTGCCAGCAGCTTGCGGACAGGAGGATATGGCTACACCTTC; cdr3_aa: CASSLRTGGYGYTF; j_call: TRBJ1-2; d_call: TRBD1; clone_size: many; v_call: TRBV11-3
cdr3_nt: TGTGCCAGCAGTCCCACCGGGTACAGGCAGTACTTC; cdr3_aa: CASSPTGYRQYF; j_call: TRBJ2-7; d_call: .; clone_size: .; v_call: TRBV28
cdr3_nt: TGTGCCAGCTCATCAAATCCCGGGACAGGGGGCGCCGGTGGAAACACCATATATTTT; cdr3_aa: CASSSNPGTGGAGGNTIYF; j_call: TRBJ1-3; d_call: TRBD1; clone_size: large; v_call: TRBV18
cdr3_nt: TGTGCCAGCAGCGGACGGACAGGGGGTCGGGCTTTCTTT; cdr3_aa: CASSGRTGGRAFF; j_call: TRBJ1-1; d_call: TRBD1; clone_size: medium-sized; v_call: TRBV7-2
cdr3_nt: TGCGCCAGCAGCCACACTCTCTCATCGGGGGGACTGGGTAGTGAAGCTTTCTTT; cdr3_aa: CASSHTLSSGGLGSEAFF; j_call: TRBJ1-1; d_call: .; clone_size: .; v_call: TRBV4-1
cdr3_nt: TGTGCCAGCAGTTTATGGGGTTATTCCCAACTAATGTCTGATTCACCCCTCCACTTT; cdr3_aa: CASSLWGYSQLMSDSPLHF; j_call: TRBJ1-6; d_call: .; clone_size: medium-sized; v_call: TRBV28
cdr3_nt: TGTGCCAGCAGCGGGACAGTCGGAATCTATGGCTACACCTTC; cdr3_aa: CASSGTVGIYGYTF; j_call: TRBJ1-2; d_call: TRBD1; clone_size: .; v_call: TRBV6-8
cdr3_nt: TGCACCAAGGACAGGGCACACGAGACCCAGTACTTC; cdr3_aa: CTKDRAHETQYF; j_call: TRBJ2-5; d_call: .; clone_size: .; v_call: TRBV1
cdr3_nt: TGTGCCAGCAACCGACAGGGCGAAGAGACCCAGTACTTC; cdr3_aa: CASNRQGEETQYF; j_call: TRBJ2-5; d_call: TRBD1; clone_size: few; v_call: TRBV12-5
cdr3_nt: TGCACCAGCAAGATAGACGGACAGTTTACCTGGGATGAAAAACTGTTTTTT; cdr3_aa: CTSKIDGQFTWDEKLFF; j_call: TRBJ1-4; d_call: .; clone_size: few; v_call: TRBV1
cdr3_nt: TGTGCCAGCAGCGCAAGGACTAGCGGGAGGCCCGCAGATACGCAGTATTTT; cdr3_aa: CASSARTSGRPADTQYF; j_call: TRBJ2-3; d_call: TRBD2; clone_size: .; v_call: TRBV9
cdr3_nt: TGTGCCAGCCGGGACACGAACACCGGGGAGCTGTTTTTT; cdr3_aa: CASRDTNTGELFF; j_call: TRBJ2-2; d_call: .; clone_size: .; v_call: TRBV28
cdr3_nt: TGCGCCAGCAGCTTGATGATAGCGGGACCAGATACGCAGTATTTT; cdr3_aa: CASSLMIAGPDTQYF; j_call: TRBJ2-3; d_call: TRBD2; clone_size: .; v_call: TRBV5-1
cdr3_nt: TGTGCCAGCAGCTTATCGGGAAAGAGGGCTAGCGGGAGAGAGCAGTTCTTC; cdr3_aa: CASSLSGKRASGREQFF; j_call: TRBJ2-1; d_call: TRBD2; clone_size: .; v_call: TRBV11-3
cdr3_nt: TGTGCCAGCAGCTACGACAGCCGCCTCTACGAGCAGTACTTC; cdr3_aa: CASSYDSRLYEQYF; j_call: TRBJ2-7; d_call: .; clone_size: .; v_call: TRBV11-3
cdr3_nt: TGTGCCAGCAGCAAGGACAGGGCCGTAGATGGCTACACCTTC; cdr3_aa: CASSKDRAVDGYTF; j_call: TRBJ1-2; d_call: TRBD1; clone_size: few; v_call: TRBV11-3
cdr3_nt: TGTGCCATCAGGGCGGGAGGGCCTACAGATACGCAGTATTTT; cdr3_aa: CAIRAGGPTDTQYF; j_call: TRBJ2-3; d_call: TRBD2; clone_size: .; v_call: TRBV6-8
cdr3_nt: TGTGCCAGCAGTGTGGAAGGGTCCGGCACTGAAGCTTTCTTT; cdr3_aa: CASSVEGSGTEAFF; j_call: TRBJ1-1; d_call: .; clone_size: large; v_call: TRBV6-8
cdr3_nt: TGTGCCATCAGTAGGGGACAGATTTACACTGAAGCTTTCTTT; cdr3_aa: CAISRGQIYTEAFF; j_call: TRBJ1-1; d_call: TRBD1; clone_size: few; v_call: TRBV6-8
cdr3_nt: TGTGCTAGTGGTGTTCCGGGACAGGGGGGGGCTTTCTTT; cdr3_aa: CASGVPGQGGAFF; j_call: TRBJ1-1; d_call: TRBD1; clone_size: .; v_call: TRBV12-5
cdr3_nt: TGCGCCAGCAGCTTTAGGGCAGCAGAAGAGACCCAGTACTTC; cdr3_aa: CASSFRAAEETQYF; j_call: TRBJ2-5; d_call: .; clone_size: .; v_call: TRBV5-1
cdr3_nt: TGCAGCGTTGAAGATTTTAGAGCCAAAAACATTCAGTACTTC; cdr3_aa: CSVEDFRAKNIQYF; j_call: TRBJ2-4; d_call: .; clone_size: .; v_call: TRBV29-1
cdr3_nt: TGTGCCAGTAGCTCCAGGGGTTACAATGAGCAGTTCTTC; cdr3_aa: CASSSRGYNEQFF; j_call: TRBJ2-1; d_call: .; clone_size: few; v_call: TRBV19
cdr3_nt: TGTGCCAGCAGTGACGGGCTAGCGGGAGGGCCAGAGACGCAGTATTTT; cdr3_aa: CASSDGLAGGPETQYF; j_call: TRBJ2-3; d_call: TRBD2; clone_size: .; v_call: TRBV6-8
cdr3_nt: TGCAGCGTTGTTGGACAGAGTCGCTATGGCTACACCTTC; cdr3_aa: CSVVGQSRYGYTF; j_call: TRBJ1-2; d_call: .; clone_size: .; v_call: TRBV29-1
cdr3_nt: TGTGCCAGCACCGACGGCGGACGACAGGGAATCTACAATGAGCAGTTCTTC; cdr3_aa: CASTDGGRQGIYNEQFF; j_call: TRBJ2-1; d_call: TRBD1; clone_size: .; v_call: TRBV6-8
cdr3_nt: TGTGCCAGCAGCTTAGAGGTCAAAGATACGCAGTATTTT; cdr3_aa: CASSLEVKDTQYF; j_call: TRBJ2-3; d_call: .; clone_size: medium-sized; v_call: TRBV9
cdr3_nt: TGTGCCAGCAGTCCAGGGGACGGAAACACCATATATTTT; cdr3_aa: CASSPGDGNTIYF; j_call: TRBJ1-3; d_call: .; clone_size: .; v_call: TRBV6-8
cdr3_nt: TGTGCCAGCAGCTTAATTTGGGGAACTGAAGCTTTCTTT; cdr3_aa: CASSLIWGTEAFF; j_call: TRBJ1-1; d_call: .; clone_size: .; v_call: TRBV7-1
cdr3_nt: TGTGCCAGCAGCGTAATTAACGGAGGGAACAATGAGCAGTTCTTC; cdr3_aa: CASSVINGGNNEQFF; j_call: TRBJ2-1; d_call: .; clone_size: few; v_call: TRBV9
cdr3_nt: TGCAGCGTGGGAGATGGTTTAAACACTGAAGCTTTCTTT; cdr3_aa: CSVGDGLNTEAFF; j_call: TRBJ1-1; d_call: .; clone_size: .; v_call: TRBV29-1
cdr3_nt: TGCGCCAGCAGCTGGACGGGACAGGGGGATGGCTACACCTTC; cdr3_aa: CASSWTGQGDGYTF; j_call: TRBJ1-2; d_call: TRBD1; clone_size: .; v_call: TRBV5-1
cdr3_nt: TGTGCCAGCAGTTTTGAAGCCCAAGCGGTAGAGACCCAGTACTTC; cdr3_aa: CASSFEAQAVETQYF; j_call: TRBJ2-5; d_call: .; clone_size: few; v_call: TRBV28
cdr3_nt: TGTGCCAGCAGCGTAGGGGTAGGGGGCCAAGAGACCCAGTACTTC; cdr3_aa: CASSVGVGGQETQYF; j_call: TRBJ2-5; d_call: .; clone_size: .; v_call: TRBV9
cdr3_nt: TGCGCCAGCAGTGAGTCGGAGCAGGGGGGGGAGACCCAGTACTTC; cdr3_aa: CASSESEQGGETQYF; j_call: TRBJ2-5; d_call: .; clone_size: once; v_call: TRBV10-2
cdr3_nt: TGTGCCAGCAGCACCCTCACAGGCTCCGGGGAGCTGTTTTTT; cdr3_aa: CASSTLTGSGELFF; j_call: TRBJ2-2; d_call: .; clone_size: .; v_call: TRBV9